This T cell receptor (beta chain) originates from a study of OX40 agonist ivuxolimab in advanced cancers. The overall study: At 0.01 to 10 mg/kg, ivuxolimab was administered intravenously to patients every 2 weeks.

Worth noting for this clone: Antigen: not known.

Study-level results: Low normalized T-cell clonal expansion also characterized some of the nonresponders. With doses of 0.1-3.0 mg/kg, partial responders showed among the lowest clonal expansion.

The CDR3 runs to 17 residues. The V end lost 2 bases, the J end lost 4 bases, and 21 bases lay between the germline ends. In germline, CDR1 is LNHDA, CDR2 SQIVND (reference sequence). Assay used: immunoSEQ multiplex PCR; TCRdb lists only in-frame clones, some missing. This table holds approximately 94,000 clones, 80% to 95% found once. The V call is TRBV19, the J call TRBJ2-7, with D maybe TRBD2 (5 bases). The sequencing here drew on CD4+ or CD8+ T cells sorted from blood, taken in a trial of the OX40 agonist ivuxolimab. The receptor's source is an adult with an advanced solid tumor such as melanoma, head and neck, liver or kidney cancer. CDR3 in amino acids: CASSISAPPGIHYEQYF. In nucleotides, the CDR3 is TGTGCCAGTAGTATATCTGCACCCCCCGGGATACATTACGAGCAGTACTTC.